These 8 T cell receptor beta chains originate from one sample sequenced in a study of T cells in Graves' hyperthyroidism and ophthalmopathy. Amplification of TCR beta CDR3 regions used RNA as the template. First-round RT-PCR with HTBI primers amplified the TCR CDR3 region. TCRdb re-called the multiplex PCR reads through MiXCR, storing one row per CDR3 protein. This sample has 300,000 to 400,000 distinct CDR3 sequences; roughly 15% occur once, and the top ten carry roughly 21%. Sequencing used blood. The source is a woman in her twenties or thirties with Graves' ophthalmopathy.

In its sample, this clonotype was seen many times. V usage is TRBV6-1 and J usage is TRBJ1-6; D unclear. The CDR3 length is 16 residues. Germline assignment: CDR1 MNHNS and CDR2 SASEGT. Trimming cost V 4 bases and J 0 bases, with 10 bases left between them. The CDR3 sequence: CASSATPSSYNSPLHF. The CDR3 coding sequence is TGTGCCAGCAGTGCGACACCGAGCTCCTATAATTCACCCCTCCACTTT.

CDR3 DNA sequence: TGTGCCAGCAGCTCCCTCCAGCTGGCTGGCTACACCTTC. Residues: CASSSLQLAGYTF. The chain employs TRBV7-3 and TRBJ1-2, with D unclear. Trimming took 4 bases from V and 7 from J, leaving 13 bases between them. This CDR3 contains 13 residues. Germline-derived CDR1 and CDR2 are SGHTA and FQGTGA.

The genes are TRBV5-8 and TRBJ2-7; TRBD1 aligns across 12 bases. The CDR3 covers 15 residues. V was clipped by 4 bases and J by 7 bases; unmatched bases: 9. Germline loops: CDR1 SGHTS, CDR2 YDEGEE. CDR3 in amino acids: CASSGRDRGHSEQYF. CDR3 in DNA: TGTGCCAGCAGCGGCCGGGACAGGGGGCATAGTGAGCAGTACTTC.

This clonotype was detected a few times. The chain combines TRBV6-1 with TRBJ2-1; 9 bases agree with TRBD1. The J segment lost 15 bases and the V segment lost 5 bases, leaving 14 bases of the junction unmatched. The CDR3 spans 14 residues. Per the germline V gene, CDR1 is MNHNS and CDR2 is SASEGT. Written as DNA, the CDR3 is TGTGCCAGCAGTCCCCGGCGGGACAGGGTTGGGGGGTTCTTC. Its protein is CASSPRRDRVGGFF.

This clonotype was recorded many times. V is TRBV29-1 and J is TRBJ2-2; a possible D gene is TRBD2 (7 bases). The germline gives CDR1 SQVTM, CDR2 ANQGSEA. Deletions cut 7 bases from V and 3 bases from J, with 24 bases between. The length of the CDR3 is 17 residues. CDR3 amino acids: CSAEGGNAGGYTGELFF. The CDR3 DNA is TGCAGCGCCGAGGGGGGGAATGCCGGGGGATACACCGGGGAGCTGTTTTTT.

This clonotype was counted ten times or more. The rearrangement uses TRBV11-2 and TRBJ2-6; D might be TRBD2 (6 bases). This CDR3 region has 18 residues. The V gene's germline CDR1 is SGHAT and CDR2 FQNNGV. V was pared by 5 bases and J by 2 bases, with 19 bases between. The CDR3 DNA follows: TGTGCCAGCAGCATGGAGGGTTTCGGGCTACCTGGGGCCAACGTCCTGACTTTC. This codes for CASSMEGFGLPGANVLTF.

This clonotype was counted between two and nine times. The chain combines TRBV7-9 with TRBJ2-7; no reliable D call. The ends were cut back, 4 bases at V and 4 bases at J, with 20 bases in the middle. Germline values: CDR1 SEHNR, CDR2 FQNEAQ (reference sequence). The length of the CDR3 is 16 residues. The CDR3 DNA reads TGTGCCAGCAGCTATACGCGAGAAAGGCCACCTTACGAGCAGTACTTC. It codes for CASSYTRERPPYEQYF.

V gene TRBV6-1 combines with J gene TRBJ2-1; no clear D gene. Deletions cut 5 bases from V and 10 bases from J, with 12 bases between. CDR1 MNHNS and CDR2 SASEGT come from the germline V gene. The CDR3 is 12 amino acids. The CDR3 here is CASSSSSNEQFF. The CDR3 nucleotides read TGTGCCAGCAGTTCCAGTTCCAACGAGCAGTTCTTC.